The clone carrying this TCR beta chain was seen more than once but under ten times. Its antigen is not known. The trim removed 0 bases at V and 6 bases at J, leaving 2 bases unmatched. Germline assignment: CDR1 MNHNS and CDR2 SASEGT. CDR3 length: 13 amino acids. TCRdb's table, derived via immunoSEQ multiplex PCR, lists solely in-frame clones and lacks some. The table lists roughly 25,000 clones, roughly 80% of them singletons. The data were obtained in a study of lymphopenia after photon versus proton radiotherapy. Study observations and caveats: Under photons, naive T cells and diversity fell while effector/memory populations rose. After lymphocyte nadir, photon-treated repertoires showed oligoclonal expansion, especially CD8+ Temra. Larger post-nadir TCR diversity loss correlated inversely with survival in deceased patients.

The rearrangement joins TRBV6-1 to TRBJ2-7, with 7 bases matching TRBD2. This clonotype originated in a woman aged 65 to 85 with pancreatic cancer. The sequencing used peripheral blood, collected from a patient treated with proton-based radiotherapy. The CDR3 DNA reads TGTGCCAGCAGTGAAGCGGGAGGGAGCGAGCAGTACTTC. This translates into CASSEAGGSEQYF.